This passage covers 6 T cell receptor beta chains from one sample sequenced in a study of cytomegalovirus exposure and HLA in healthy donors. PCR primers comprised 60 Vbeta and 13 Jbeta primers. Clones were read by immunoSEQ multiplex PCR, and TCRdb kept only the in-frame ones, dropping some. The sample carries 150,000 or so clones, 75% to 90% recorded once. Sequenced sample: PBMCs. The receptors were gathered from a man between 18 and 29 years old in good health and CMV-seropositive.

The chain links TRBV19 to TRBJ2-7; 9 bases line up with TRBD1. With 6 bases clipped from V and 2 bases from J, the junction kept 5 bases outside the gene matches. The CDR3 runs to 14 residues. Germline CDR1 is LNHDA and CDR2 is SQIVND (reference sequence). The CDR3 protein is CASSPGQGPYEQYF. DNA of the CDR3: TGTGCCAGTAGCCCAGGACAGGGGCCCTACGAGCAGTACTTC.

The CDR3: CASSLTSGPNQPQHF. For the CDR3, the DNA is TGTGCCAGCAGCTTAACTTCAGGGCCCAATCAGCCCCAGCATTTT. This chain joins TRBV7-3 and TRBJ1-5; weak D call: TRBD1 (5 bases). Germline V lookup: CDR1 SGHTA, CDR2 FQGTGA. CDR3 size: 15 residues. Trimming took off 0 bases at V and 3 bases at J, with 9 bases between the two ends.

This clone was found a few times. The chain recombines TRBV4-3 with TRBJ1-4; TRBD1 matches at 8 bases. With V trimmed by 2 bases and J by 6 bases, 5 bases remained unmatched. The CDR3 loop spans 15 amino acids. CDR1 LGHNA and CDR2 YSLEER come from the germline V gene. The CDR3 spells CASSQQDRAYEKLFF. CDR3 DNA: TGCGCCAGCAGCCAACAGGACAGGGCGTATGAAAAACTGTTTTTT.

V and J are TRBV11-2 and TRBJ2-3; 10 bases map to TRBD2. The trim removed 5 bases at V and 5 bases at J, leaving 16 bases unmatched. Germline loops: CDR1 SGHAT, CDR2 FQNNGV. The CDR3 extends over 18 amino acids. In nucleotides, the CDR3 is TGTGCCAGCAGCCCAAAGGTTTCGGCTAGCGGGGGTAAAGATACGCAGTATTTT. Its protein product is CASSPKVSASGGKDTQYF. The variable domain in full, with the rest retrieved from reference TRBV11-2 and TRBJ2-3, is EAGVAQSPRYKIIEKRQSVAFWCNPISGHATLYWYQQILGQGPKLLIQFQNNGVVDDSQLPKDRFSAERLKGVDSTLKIQPAKLEDSAVYLCASSPKVSASGGKDTQYFGPGTRLTVL.

The chain carries TRBV19 and TRBJ2-7; tentatively, D is TRBD2 (5 bases). Germline assignment: CDR1 LNHDA and CDR2 SQIVND (reference sequence). This CDR3 spans 13 amino acids. With 5 bases removed from V and 3 bases from J, the gap between germline ends came to 11 bases. This chain's CDR3 is CASSPGVHYEQYF. CDR3 DNA: TGTGCCAGTAGTCCCGGGGTTCACTACGAGCAGTACTTC.

The chain recombines TRBV9 with TRBJ2-1; D is unclear. The V end lost 1 base, the J end lost 4 bases, and 15 bases lay between the germline ends. Germline CDR1 and CDR2: SGDLS and YYNGEE. The CDR3 loop spans 16 amino acids. Written as DNA, the CDR3 is TGTGCCAGCAGCGTATCTCCTTCCAAACTATACAATGAGCAGTTCTTC. Translating gives CASSVSPSKLYNEQFF. The full variable domain, with the rest looked up from reference TRBV9 and TRBJ2-1, is DSGVTQTPKHLITATGQRVTLRCSPRSGDLSVYWYQQSLDQGLQFLIQYYNGEERAKGNILERFSAQQFPDLHSELNLSSLELGDSALYFCASSVSPSKLYNEQFFGPGTRLTVL.